The T cell receptor beta chain under discussion was sequenced for a study of human CD8 memory T cell subsets. Whole-study results and caveats: Stem-like memory T cells and precursor exhausted T cells had repertoires whose mutual overlap was minimal. Unlike effector memory cells, stem-like memory and precursor exhausted T cells displayed similarly high diversity. Chao1-based estimation suggested that stem-like memory T cells exhibit greater diversity than precursor exhausted T cells.

This CDR3 contains 17 residues. The germline V gene encodes CDR1 SGHVS and CDR2 FNYEAQ. TCR beta was sequenced from UMI-tagged 5' RACE libraries. TCRdb reworked the 5' RACE reads into one entry per CDR3 protein, no DNA. This repertoire comprises about 11,000 distinct CDR3 sequences; its ten largest clones make up about 15%. Points on this clonotype: Its antigen is not known.

The V call is TRBV7-6, the J call TRBJ2-1; TCRdb proposes TRBD1, but this gene call is untestable without DNA. The material sequenced was CD8+ stem-like memory T cells (TSCM and TCM) sorted from PBMCs. Subset specified: stem-like memory CD8 T cells (TSTEM), CCR7+ PD-1- TIGIT-. This sequence originates from a human donor in good health. CDR3 sequence: CASSLVGGKSSYNEQFF. Full variable domain (outside the CDR3, taken from reference TRBV7-6 and TRBJ2-1): GAGVSQSPRYKVTKRGQDVALRCDPISGHVSLYWYRQALGQGPEFLTYFNYEAQQDKSGLPNDRFSAERPEGSISTLTIQRTEQRDSAMYRCASSLVGGKSSYNEQFFGPGTRLTVL.